One sample yielded the 32 T cell receptor beta chains listed below, sequenced in a study of T cell repertoires in cytomegalovirus infection. These receptors' antigens are unknown. TCRdb called the reads again in MiXCR, with one record for every CDR3 protein. The sample consists of approximately 83,000 distinct CDR3 sequences, 20% to 30% of them appearing once. Sequencing was performed on CD8+ T cells from cultured PBMCs, taken from culture after CMV antigen stimulation. The receptors stem from a human donor in good health (CMV status not recorded). Some clones in this sample may be carry-over from other donors' samples.

Only a few counts were recorded for this clonotype. The chain uses TRBV6-2 or TRBV6-3 and TRBJ1-4, with D uncertain. V shed 2 bases and J shed 7 bases, with 5 bases lying between them. The length of the CDR3 is 12 residues. CDR1 and CDR2 from the germline V gene are MNHEY and SVGEGT. The chain's CDR3 is CASSYQTEKLFF. The CDR3 region has the DNA TGTGCCAGCAGTTACCAGACTGAAAAACTGTTTTTT.

The rearrangement uses TRBV3-1 and TRBJ1-1; TRBD1 might be the D (5 bases). The CDR3 is made up of 13 amino acids. V lost 3 bases and J lost 6, with 11 bases in between. CDR1 and CDR2 from the germline V gene are LGHDT and YNNKEL (reference sequence). CDR3 residues: CASSHGGIPEAFF. In DNA, the CDR3 is TGTGCCAGCAGCCACGGGGGGATCCCTGAAGCTTTCTTT.

This chain joins TRBV10-3 and TRBJ1-3; D may be TRBD1 (5 bases). Trimming removed 0 bases from V and 1 base from J, with 7 bases in between. Germline CDR1 reads ENHRY; CDR2 reads SYGVKD. This CDR3 is built from 15 residues. The CDR3 region is CAISESWGSGNTIYF. As DNA, the CDR3 is TGTGCCATCAGTGAGTCCTGGGGGTCTGGAAACACCATATATTTT.

This clonotype was detected ten times or more. The V and J genes are TRBV4-3 and TRBJ2-7; the D gene could be TRBD1 or TRBD2 (6 bases each). The germline gives CDR1 LGHNA, CDR2 YSLEER. The CDR3 totals 14 residues. V dropped 3 bases and J dropped 4 bases, with 13 bases sitting between them. Here the CDR3 reads CASSQGGGLYEQYF. CDR3 DNA sequence: TGCGCCAGCAGCCAGGGTGGGGGGCTATACGAGCAGTACTTC.

This clonotype was seen ten or more times. The genes are TRBV11-2 and TRBJ2-1, with D unclear. Germline CDR1 SGHAT, CDR2 FQNNGV. Trimming cost V 1 base and J 10 bases, with 8 bases left between them. CDR3 length: 12 residues. The CDR3 sequence: CASSLALGEQFF. In nucleotides, the CDR3 is TGTGCCAGCAGCTTAGCTCTCGGAGAGCAGTTCTTC.

There are a few counts of this clonotype. The DNA of the CDR3 is TGTGCCAGCAGCGTAGGTACAAGCTCTGGAAACACCATATATTTT. This encodes CASSVGTSSGNTIYF. V is TRBV9 and J is TRBJ1-3; no clear D. Germline values: CDR1 SGDLS, CDR2 YYNGEE. Trimming took off 0 bases at V and 0 bases at J, with 7 bases between the two ends. The CDR3 runs 15 residues.

V is TRBV13 and J is TRBJ1-4; TRBD1 might be the D (5 bases). The germline V gene encodes CDR1 PRHDT and CDR2 FYEKMQ (reference sequence). The germline V and J ends were trimmed by 6 bases and 2 bases, with 10 bases remaining between them. The CDR3 consists of 14 residues. In nucleotides, the CDR3 is TGTGCCAGCAGGGAGGGGTCGACTAATGAAAAACTGTTTTTT. This codes for CASREGSTNEKLFF.

This clonotype has ten or more counts. V and J are TRBV7-9 and TRBJ2-1, with D uncertain. In germline, CDR1 is SEHNR, CDR2 FQNEAQ (reference sequence). The CDR3 loop spans 12 amino acids. With 8 bases removed from V and 7 bases from J, the gap between germline ends came to 12 bases. The CDR3 protein is CASGSTGNEQFF. As DNA, the CDR3 is TGTGCCAGCGGGTCGACTGGGAATGAGCAGTTCTTC.

The chain recombines TRBV6-2 or TRBV6-3 with TRBJ1-4; the D is unclear. The CDR3 is made up of 16 amino acids. The V gene's germline CDR1 is MNHEY and CDR2 SVGEGT. V gave up 6 bases and J gave up 0 bases, with 14 bases separating them. CDR3 sequence (DNA): TGTGCCAGCAGCCTTGAGGACGTAGCAACTAATGAAAAACTGTTTTTT. Translation: CASSLEDVATNEKLFF.

This clonotype was counted between two and nine times. The CDR3 bases are TGTGCCACCAGCAGTAAGACAGGGGGCAAGGCCTACGAGCAGTACTTC. As protein: CATSSKTGGKAYEQYF. The rearrangement uses TRBV15 and TRBJ2-7; TRBD1 agrees at 10 bases. This CDR3 spans 16 amino acids. Germline-derived CDR1 and CDR2 are LNHNV and YYDKDF (reference sequence). Trimming at V came to 3 bases and at J to 2 bases, leaving 7 bases not matched to a gene.

This clonotype has a handful of counts. The chain has TRBV13 and TRBJ2-2, with unresolved D. The length of the CDR3 is 15 residues. Looked up from germline, CDR1 is PRHDT and CDR2 is FYEKMQ (reference sequence). V was cut by 4 bases and J by 5 bases, with 14 bases left in between. This CDR3 is CASSSQPSTTGELFF. DNA of the CDR3: TGTGCCAGCAGCTCCCAACCGAGTACTACCGGGGAGCTGTTTTTT.

This clonotype showed up just a few times. The genes are TRBV15 and TRBJ2-7; 7 bases are a match to TRBD2. The CDR3 extends over 12 amino acids. V lost 5 bases, J lost 5 bases, and 3 bases stayed unmatched. Germline V lookup: CDR1 LNHNV, CDR2 YYDKDF (reference sequence). The CDR3 DNA sequence: TGTGCCACCAGCCCGGGGGGACACGAGCAGTACTTC. It translates to CATSPGGHEQYF.

The chain combines TRBV6-2 or TRBV6-3 with TRBJ1-6; 11 nucleotides align to TRBD1. The V gene's germline CDR1 is MNHEY and CDR2 SVGEGT. V shed 4 bases and J 2 bases; nucleotides not matched to a gene: 7. CDR3 size: 18 residues. The CDR3 DNA follows: TGTGCCAGCAGTTCCCCTTGGACAGGGGGCACCTATAATTCACCCCTCCACTTT. This translates into CASSSPWTGGTYNSPLHF.

In this sample, this clonotype turned up many times. The genes are TRBV11-1 and TRBJ2-7; TRBD1 matches at 7 bases. In germline, CDR1 is SGHAT, CDR2 FQDESV (reference sequence). J gave up 5 bases and V 8 bases, and 12 bases lay outside the gene matches. This CDR3 has 14 amino acids. The CDR3 reads CASGETGNRHEQYF. CDR3 sequence (DNA): TGTGCCAGCGGAGAGACAGGGAATCGCCACGAGCAGTACTTC.

This clonotype came up many times. This rearrangement joins TRBV28 to TRBJ2-1; 8 bases fit TRBD2. This CDR3 is built from 16 residues. The trim removed 5 bases at V and 5 bases at J, leaving 11 bases unmatched. Germline V gene sequence: CDR1 MDHEN, CDR2 SYDVKM. The DNA of the CDR3 is TGTGCCAGCAGTACCCCGGGACTAGTTCCCGACAATGAGCAGTTCTTC. Translating it yields CASSTPGLVPDNEQFF. Full variable domain (missing parts from reference TRBV28 and TRBJ2-1): DVKVTQSSRYLVKRTGEKVFLECVQDMDHENMFWYRQDPGLGLRLIYFSYDVKMKEKGDIPEGYSVSREKKERFSLILESASTNQTSMYLCASSTPGLVPDNEQFFGPGTRLTVL.

This clonotype was seen repeatedly, ten times or more. This chain links TRBV11-1 with TRBJ2-5; 8 bases fit TRBD2. CDR3 size: 20 residues. Losses at the gene ends were 3 bases for V and 1 base for J; bases not matched to a gene: 19. Per germline, CDR1 SGHAT and CDR2 FQDESV (reference sequence). The CDR3 loop is CASSLYPSGSGGLPQETQYF. The CDR3 nucleotides are TGTGCCAGCAGCTTGTACCCCTCGGGCAGCGGGGGCCTCCCCCAAGAGACCCAGTACTTC. Full variable domain (outside the CDR3, taken from reference TRBV11-1 and TRBJ2-5): EAEVAQSPRYKITEKSQAVAFWCDPISGHATLYWYRQILGQGPELLVQFQDESVVDDSQLPKDRFSAERLKGVDSTLKIQPAELGDSAMYLCASSLYPSGSGGLPQETQYFGPGTRLLVL.

Regarding this clonotype: One base away lies a much larger clone, so this may be a sequencing read error. The chain couples TRBV7-8 to TRBJ2-2; TRBD1 might be the D (6 bases). With 1 base removed from V and 4 bases from J, the gap between germline ends came to 22 bases. The CDR3 is made up of 19 amino acids. Germline V gene sequence: CDR1 SGHVS, CDR2 FQNEAQ. The CDR3 DNA reads as TGTGCCAGCAGCTTAGAATGGAGGAACAGGGTTACGGGCACCGGGGAGCTGTTTTTT. Translation: CASSLEWRNRVTGTGELFF.

V and J are TRBV6-2 or TRBV6-3 and TRBJ2-2, with a weak D call TRBD2 (6 bases). Germline V gene data show CDR1 as MNHEY and CDR2 as SVGEGT. CDR3 length: 15 amino acids. Trimming shortened V by 2 bases and J by 3 bases, and 10 bases separated the two germline ends. CDR3 sequence (DNA): TGTGCCAGCAGTTACGAACGGGGGTACACCGGGGAGCTGTTTTTT. It specifies CASSYERGYTGELFF.

The rearrangement links TRBV27 to TRBJ2-7, with D hard to call. The ends were cut back, 3 bases at V and 2 bases at J, with 14 bases in the middle. CDR1 and CDR2 (germline): MNHEY, SMNVEV (reference sequence). This CDR3 spans 15 amino acids. The CDR3 region has the DNA TGTGCCAGCAGTTTGAACCCTTCACCTACCTACGAGCAGTACTTC. This encodes CASSLNPSPTYEQYF.

Many counts were recorded for this clonotype. The rearrangement joins TRBV15 to TRBJ2-6; 7 nucleotides match TRBD1. Germline values: CDR1 LNHNV, CDR2 YYDKDF (reference sequence). This CDR3 contains 18 residues. With V trimmed by 5 bases and J by 0 bases, 10 bases remained unmatched. The CDR3 loop is CATSATGTALSGANVLTF. In DNA, the CDR3 is TGTGCCACCAGCGCCACCGGGACAGCGCTCTCTGGGGCCAACGTCCTGACTTTC.

This clonotype was detected many times. J is TRBJ2-3 and V is TRBV19, with 8 bases lining up with TRBD1. The CDR3 extends over 14 amino acids. The germline gives CDR1 LNHDA, CDR2 SQIVND (reference sequence). V was pared by 7 bases and J by 1 base, with 4 bases of the junction left unmatched. The CDR3, as DNA: TGTGCCAGTACTATGGGACAGGGCACAGATACGCAGTATTTT. This gives the protein CASTMGQGTDTQYF.

The chain is built from TRBV11-3 and TRBJ2-7; either TRBD1 or TRBD2 may fit D (5 bases each). CDR3 length: 19 amino acids. V lost 0 bases, J lost 2 bases, and 23 bases lay in between. Germline V gene data show CDR1 as SGHNT and CDR2 as YENEEA. The CDR3 bases are TGTGCCAGCAGCTTAGATATTGGGGCGGGCGACGGACCCACCTACGAGCAGTACTTC. This encodes CASSLDIGAGDGPTYEQYF.

This clonotype was detected ten times or more. The rearrangement uses TRBV7-9 and TRBJ2-3, with 10 bases fitting TRBD1. The germline CDR1 and CDR2 sequences are SEHNR and FQNEAQ (reference sequence). This CDR3 contains 16 residues. V gave up 7 bases and J gave up 2 bases; unmatched junction bases: 9. CDR3 amino acids: CASNSGTGAITDTQYF. CDR3 DNA sequence: TGTGCCAGCAACTCAGGGACAGGGGCCATCACAGATACGCAGTATTTT.

This clonotype showed up many times. CDR3 DNA sequence: TGTGCCAGCAGCAACCGGGACAGGGGGCTCACAGATACGCAGTATTTT. This encodes CASSNRDRGLTDTQYF. This chain connects TRBV7-2 to TRBJ2-3; TRBD1 aligns across 12 bases. Trimming cost V 5 bases and J 2 bases; bases outside gene matches: 5. Per germline, CDR1 SGHTA and CDR2 FQGNSA. This CDR3 spans 16 amino acids.

Many counts were recorded for this clonotype. The chain links TRBV7-2 to TRBJ2-1, with D hard to call. V gave up 2 bases and J gave up 6 bases, with 5 bases separating them. CDR1 and CDR2 (germline): SGHTA, FQGNSA. CDR3 length: 12 amino acids. The CDR3 reads CASSLLSNEQFF. The CDR3 DNA sequence: TGTGCCAGCAGCTTACTATCCAATGAGCAGTTCTTC.

The gene calls are TRBV19 and TRBJ2-4; D remains ambiguous. The CDR3 has 14 amino acids. Trimming removed 7 bases at V and 3 bases at J, with 13 bases between. Germline CDR1 is LNHDA and CDR2 is SQIVND (reference sequence). As DNA, the CDR3 is TGTGCCAGTACTAGTAAAGTTAGCAAAAACATTCAGTACTTC. This sequence encodes CASTSKVSKNIQYF.

V is TRBV28 and J is TRBJ2-3; 9 bases agree with TRBD1. The CDR3 runs to 15 residues. V shed 4 bases, J shed 7 bases, and the junction held 9 bases outside the gene matches. The germline V gene encodes CDR1 MDHEN and CDR2 SYDVKM. The CDR3 DNA sequence: TGTGCCAGCAGTTCATCCGGGACAGGGATACATACGCAGTATTTT. Translating it yields CASSSSGTGIHTQYF.

This chain links TRBV5-6 with TRBJ1-1; the D is unclear. In germline, CDR1 is SGHDT, CDR2 YYEEEE. V dropped 5 bases and J dropped 5 bases, with 7 bases sitting between them. The CDR3 is made up of 11 amino acids. This chain's CDR3 is CASRFGTEAFF. CDR3 in DNA: TGTGCCAGCAGGTTTGGAACTGAAGCTTTCTTT. Using reference TRBV5-6 and TRBJ1-1 for the parts outside the CDR3, the full variable domain is DAGVTQSPTHLIKTRGQQVTLRCSPKSGHDTVSWYQQALGQGPQFIFQYYEEEERQRGNFPDRFSGHQFPNYSSELNVNALLLGDSALYLCASRFGTEAFFGQGTRLTVV.

This clonotype occurred a few times. The rearrangement uses TRBV7-9 and TRBJ2-1; D is perhaps TRBD1 (5 bases). This CDR3 is built from 13 residues. Trimming took 5 bases from V and 9 from J, leaving 14 bases between them. CDR1 is SEHNR, CDR2 FQNEAQ, per germline (reference sequence). The CDR3 reads CASSTQQATEQFF. The CDR3 DNA reads as TGTGCCAGCAGCACCCAACAGGCCACTGAGCAGTTCTTC.

This clonotype was recorded many times. The chain links TRBV7-7 to TRBJ2-1, with a weak D call TRBD2 (6 bases). This CDR3 has 15 residues. V lost 1 base to trimming and J lost 10 bases, with 17 bases between them. CDR1 and CDR2 from the germline V gene are SSHAT and FNYEAQ (reference sequence). CDR3 sequence (DNA): TGTGCCAGCAGCTTAGGAAGCCCTCCGGGGAGGGAGCAGTTCTTC. Protein product: CASSLGSPPGREQFF.

The V and J genes are TRBV6-2 or TRBV6-3 and TRBJ2-1; 13 positions match TRBD2. Germline V gene lookup returns CDR1 MNHEY and CDR2 SVGEGT. V lost 5 bases and J lost 4; bases outside the gene matches: 5. This CDR3 has 16 amino acids. The CDR3 region has the DNA TGTGCCAGCAGTCCTCCGGGACTAGCGGGGTACAATGAGCAGTTCTTC. Its protein product is CASSPPGLAGYNEQFF.

The chain combines TRBV6-6 with TRBJ1-2; D call uncertain. The CDR3 has 13 amino acids. V was trimmed by 0 bases and J by 2 bases, leaving 4 bases between them. In germline, CDR1 is MNHNY, CDR2 SVGAGI (reference sequence). The CDR3 nucleotides are TGTGCCAGCAGTTACTCGGCGAACTATGGCTACACCTTC. It specifies CASSYSANYGYTF.